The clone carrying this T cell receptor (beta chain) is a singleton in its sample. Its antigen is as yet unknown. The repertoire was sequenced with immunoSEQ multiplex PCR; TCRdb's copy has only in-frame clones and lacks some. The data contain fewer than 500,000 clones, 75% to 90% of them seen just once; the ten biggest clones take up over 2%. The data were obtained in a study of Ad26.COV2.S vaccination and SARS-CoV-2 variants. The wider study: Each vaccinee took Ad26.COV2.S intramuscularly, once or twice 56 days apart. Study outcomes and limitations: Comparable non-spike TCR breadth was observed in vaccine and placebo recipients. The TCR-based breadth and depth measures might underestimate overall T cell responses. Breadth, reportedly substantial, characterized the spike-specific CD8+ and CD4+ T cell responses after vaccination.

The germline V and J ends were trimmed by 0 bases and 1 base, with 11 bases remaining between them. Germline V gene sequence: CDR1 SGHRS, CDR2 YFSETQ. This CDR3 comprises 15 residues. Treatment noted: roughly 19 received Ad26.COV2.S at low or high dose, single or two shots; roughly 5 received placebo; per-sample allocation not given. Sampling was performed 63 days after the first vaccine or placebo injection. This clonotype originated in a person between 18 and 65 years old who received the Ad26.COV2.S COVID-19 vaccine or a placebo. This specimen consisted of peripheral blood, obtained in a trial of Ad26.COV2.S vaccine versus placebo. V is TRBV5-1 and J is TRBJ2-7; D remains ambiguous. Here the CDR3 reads CASSLGTEKSYEQYF. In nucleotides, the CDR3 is TGCGCCAGCAGCTTGGGGACGGAAAAATCCTACGAGCAGTACTTC.